The 27 T cell receptor beta chains reported below all come from one sample, sequenced in a study of radiation and T cells in renal cell carcinoma. Time point denoted: blood 4 weeks post-SBRT, at nephrectomy. Treatment here: 15 Gy SBRT to primary tumor, nephrectomy 4 weeks later. This table comes from immunoSEQ multiplex PCR, and its TCRdb copy is limited to in-frame clones, with some not included. The sample contains around 100,000 clones, roughly 88% of which appear only once. The material sequenced was blood, taken from a patient whose treatment included radiotherapy and nephrectomy. These receptors all stem from a man aged 60 to 69 with renal cell carcinoma.

V usage is TRBV6-1 and J usage is TRBJ2-1; D is ambiguous. The CDR3 length is 15 residues. CDR1 and CDR2 from the germline V gene are MNHNS and SASEGT. V shed 1 base and J shed 3 bases, with 10 bases lying between them. CDR3 DNA: TGTGCCAGCAGTGAAGAGGTGAGCTACTACAATGAGCAGTTCTTC. Residues: CASSEEVSYYNEQFF.

This clone was observed once. The rearrangement uses TRBV19 and TRBJ1-1; D might be TRBD1 (6 bases). Germline CDR1 is LNHDA and CDR2 is SQIVND (reference sequence). Trimming took 2 bases from V and 8 from J, leaving 9 bases between them. The CDR3 spans 12 residues. The CDR3 sequence is CASSIPGTEAFF. The CDR3 DNA sequence: TGTGCCAGTAGTATACCCGGGACAGAAGCTTTCTTT.

J is TRBJ1-1 and V is TRBV13; 11 bases match TRBD1. V gave up 1 base and J gave up 0 bases; unmatched junction bases: 7. This CDR3 is built from 18 residues. From germline, CDR1 is PRHDT and CDR2 FYEKMQ (reference sequence). The CDR3 nucleotides are TGTGCCAGCAGCTTAGAAGGGACAGGGGGACCCTTGAACACTGAAGCTTTCTTT. It is translated as CASSLEGTGGPLNTEAFF.

This chain uses TRBV28 with TRBJ2-7; 8 positions match TRBD2. Germline CDR1 MDHEN, CDR2 SYDVKM. The CDR3 has 13 residues. The V gene end was trimmed by 11 bases and the J gene end by 4 bases; junction bases not matched to a gene: 10. CDR3 sequence reads: CASGRRGGYEQYF. CDR3 DNA sequence: TGTGCCTCTGGGCGTCGGGGGGGTTACGAGCAGTACTTC.

The genes are TRBV7-9 and TRBJ2-5, with 9 positions matching TRBD1. Germline V gene lookup returns CDR1 SEHNR and CDR2 FQNEAQ (reference sequence). The V segment lost 3 bases and the J segment 5 bases; nucleotides outside the gene matches: 10. The CDR3 is 16 amino acids. As DNA, the CDR3 is TGTGCCAGCAGCTTCAAAGGGGGACAGGGCGGCGAGACCCAGTACTTC. This sequence encodes CASSFKGGQGGETQYF.

This chain uses TRBV18 with TRBJ2-2; D tentatively reads TRBD1 or TRBD2 (5 bases each). V gave up 2 bases and J gave up 5 bases, with 12 bases separating them. The CDR3 has 15 amino acids. CDR1 and CDR2 (germline): KGHSH, LQKENI. CDR3 coding DNA: TGTGCCAGCTCACCAGGGGGAGTTGGAACCGGGGAGCTGTTTTTT. This gives the protein CASSPGGVGTGELFF.

This chain connects TRBV10-3 to TRBJ2-1, with 12 bases that match TRBD2. Germline CDR1 reads ENHRY; CDR2 reads SYGVKD. The CDR3 runs 13 residues. The ends lost 9 bases at V and 4 bases at J; junction bases unmatched: 1. The CDR3: CAMGTSGYNEQFF. In DNA, the CDR3 is TGTGCCATGGGGACTAGCGGGTACAATGAGCAGTTCTTC.

The CDR3 nucleotides read TGTGCCAGCAGTGAATCCCCCACGGTTAGCTCCTACGAGCAGTACTTC. Its translation is CASSESPTVSSYEQYF. The genes are TRBV6-1 and TRBJ2-7; D gene unclear. Trimming shortened V by 2 bases and J by 0 bases, and 14 bases separated the two germline ends. This CDR3 has 16 amino acids. CDR1 and CDR2 (germline): MNHNS, SASEGT.

The chain has TRBV4-3 and TRBJ2-1; no definite D call. The germline V gene has CDR1 LGHNA and CDR2 YSLEER. Trimming shortened V by 0 bases and J by 3 bases, and 12 bases separated the two germline ends. This CDR3 has 16 amino acids. The CDR3: CASSQDERHLYNEQFF. CDR3 nucleotide sequence: TGCGCCAGCAGCCAAGATGAACGGCACCTCTACAATGAGCAGTTCTTC.

V gene TRBV2 combines with J gene TRBJ2-7; possibly TRBD2 for D (5 bases). This CDR3 comprises 16 residues. The V gene lost 5 bases and the J gene lost 3 bases, with 20 bases spanning the gap. Germline V gives CDR1 SNHLY, CDR2 FYNNEI. The CDR3 loop is CASSPSLVRTGYEQYF. CDR3 nucleotides: TGTGCCAGCAGTCCCAGTCTAGTCCGGACTGGCTACGAGCAGTACTTC. Drawing the rest from reference TRBV2 and TRBJ2-7, the complete variable domain is EPEVTQTPSHQVTQMGQEVILRCVPISNHLYFYWYRQILGQKVEFLVSFYNNEISEKSEIFDDQFSVERPDGSNFTLKIRSTKLEDSAMYFCASSPSLVRTGYEQYFGPGTRLTVT.

The V gene is TRBV5-4, the J gene TRBJ2-3, with 9 nucleotides matching TRBD2. CDR3 length: 15 amino acids. The V gene's germline CDR1 is SGHNT and CDR2 YYREEE (reference sequence). Trimming took 5 bases from V and 4 from J; bases not matched to a gene: 8. The CDR3, as DNA: TGTGCCAGCAGGGGGCGGGAGGGAAGGGCAGATACGCAGTATTTT. Translating it yields CASRGREGRADTQYF. The variable domain in full, completed from reference TRBV5-4 and TRBJ2-3, reads ETGVTQSPTHLIKTRGQQVTLRCSSQSGHNTVSWYQQALGQGPQFIFQYYREEENGRGNFPPRFSGLQFPNYSSELNVNALELDDSALYLCASRGREGRADTQYFGPGTRLTVL.

V usage is TRBV6-1 and J usage is TRBJ1-2; possible D gene TRBD1, 5 bases. This CDR3 region has 14 residues. Germline loops: CDR1 MNHNS, CDR2 SASEGT. Trimming shortened V by 0 bases and J by 5 bases, and 10 bases separated the two germline ends. CDR3 loop: CASSEAGTPYGYTF. The CDR3 bases are TGTGCCAGCAGTGAAGCCGGGACCCCTTATGGCTACACCTTC.

This clone occurred once. The J gene is TRBJ1-1, the V gene TRBV6-1, with 8 bases identical to TRBD1. Germline V lookup: CDR1 MNHNS, CDR2 SASEGT. The CDR3 consists of 14 residues. With 5 bases clipped from V and 5 bases from J, the junction kept 7 bases outside the gene matches. CDR3 bases: TGTGCCAGCAGTACCCGACAGGGGTTAACTGAAGCTTTCTTT. This gives the protein CASSTRQGLTEAFF.

This chain uses TRBV28 with TRBJ1-1, with TRBD1 matching 7 bases. Looked up from germline, CDR1 is MDHEN and CDR2 is SYDVKM. Trimming removed 4 bases from V and 4 bases from J; junction bases left unmatched: 9. The CDR3 length is 15 residues. The DNA of the CDR3 is TGTGCCAGCAGTTCCTCGGACAGGTGGGGCACTGAAGCTTTCTTT. Protein sequence: CASSSSDRWGTEAFF.

V is TRBV6-6 and J is TRBJ1-1, with 11 bases identical to TRBD1. Germline CDR1 reads MNHNY; CDR2 reads SVGAGI (reference sequence). Trimming at V came to 9 bases and at J to 1 base, leaving 10 bases not matched to a gene. This CDR3 comprises 16 residues. The CDR3 bases are TGTGCCAGTTTGTACCGGACAGGGGGCAAGAACACTGAAGCTTTCTTT. Protein sequence: CASLYRTGGKNTEAFF.

The genes are TRBV28 and TRBJ2-2; D unclear. Looked up from germline, CDR1 is MDHEN and CDR2 is SYDVKM. The CDR3 totals 13 residues. Trimming cost V 6 bases and J 6 bases, with 11 bases left between them. The CDR3 coding sequence is TGTGCCAGCAGCACCGGGTTGGCCGGGGAGCTGTTTTTT. Its translation is CASSTGLAGELFF.

About this clone: At one boundary the junction diverges from the germline segment, which might be a read error. The chain recombines TRBV28 with TRBJ1-2; 7 bases map to TRBD1. Germline CDR1 is MDHEN and CDR2 is SYDVKM. The CDR3 length is 16 residues. The CDR3 spells CASSRPSGLSRDSEDF. DNA for the CDR3: TGTGCCAGCAGCCGCCCTTCAGGGCTCTCACGGGACAGTGAGGACTTC.

The rearrangement joins TRBV7-8 to TRBJ2-1; 8 bases map to TRBD2. The germline CDR1 and CDR2 sequences are SGHVS and FQNEAQ. The CDR3 covers 14 residues. The V and J ends lost 2 bases and 5 bases, in that order; junction bases with no gene match: 2. In nucleotides, the CDR3 is TGTGCCAGCAGCTTAATGACTAGCGACAATGAGCAGTTCTTC. As protein: CASSLMTSDNEQFF.

The chain carries TRBV5-6 and TRBJ2-5, with 7 bases matching TRBD1. The J call may be faulty, since TRBJ2-7 better matches the DNA end. Germline V gene sequence: CDR1 SGHDT, CDR2 YYEEEE. The length of the CDR3 is 14 residues. The CDR3 here is CASENRGGSYEQYF. For the CDR3, the DNA is TGTGCCAGCGAGAACAGGGGTGGATCCTACGAGCAGTACTTC.

This clone has only a few counts. V and J are TRBV7-2 and TRBJ1-1, with D maybe TRBD1 (5 bases). The V gene lost 5 bases and the J gene lost 0 bases, with 7 bases spanning the gap. The CDR3 contains 13 residues. The germline gives CDR1 SGHTA, CDR2 FQGNSA. The CDR3, as DNA: TGTGCCAGCAGCAGGGGAATGAACACTGAAGCTTTCTTT. The encoded protein is CASSRGMNTEAFF.

This sequence joins TRBV27 and TRBJ2-7, with D perhaps matching TRBD2 (6 bases). Germline CDR1 MNHEY, CDR2 SMNVEV (reference sequence). The length of the CDR3 is 15 residues. The V end lost 4 bases, the J end lost 7 bases, and 20 bases lay between the germline ends. Here the CDR3 DNA reads TGTGCCAGCAGTTCACCTGGCGGGGAGACAGAGGAGCAGTACTTC. Translating it yields CASSSPGGETEEQYF.

The rearrangement joins TRBV27 to TRBJ2-7; weak D call: TRBD2 (7 bases). Deletions cut 5 bases from V and 7 bases from J, with 12 bases between. The CDR3 loop spans 12 amino acids. CDR1 MNHEY and CDR2 SMNVEV come from the germline V gene (reference sequence). The CDR3 DNA is TGTGCCAGCAGTGGGGGGGCTCGGGAGCAGTACTTC. Its translation is CASSGGAREQYF.

The V call is TRBV5-1, the J call TRBJ2-3, with D maybe TRBD1 (6 bases). V gave up 6 bases and J gave up 2 bases, with 16 bases separating them. This CDR3 region has 15 residues. Germline V CDR1 and CDR2: SGHRS, YFSETQ. CDR3 protein: CASTETGFPTDTQYF. In nucleotides, the CDR3 is TGCGCCAGCACCGAAACAGGGTTCCCCACAGATACGCAGTATTTT. Supplemented by reference TRBV5-1 and TRBJ2-3, the full variable domain reads KAGVTQTPRYLIKTRGQQVTLSCSPISGHRSVSWYQQTPGQGLQFLFEYFSETQRNKGNFPGRFSGRQFSNSRSEMNVSTLELGDSALYLCASTETGFPTDTQYFGPGTRLTVL.

This chain uses TRBV9 with TRBJ2-1; a possible D gene is TRBD2 (6 bases). Germline lookup yields CDR1 SGDLS and CDR2 YYNGEE. The V end was cut by 6 bases, the J end by 8 bases, with 18 bases between. The CDR3 extends over 14 amino acids. The CDR3 loop reads CASTPGGRADEQFF. Here the CDR3 DNA reads TGTGCCAGCACCCCAGGAGGGCGGGCTGATGAGCAGTTCTTC.

The chain uses TRBV11-2 and TRBJ1-1, with TRBD1 matching over 9 bases. The length of the CDR3 is 12 residues. Germline V CDR1 and CDR2: SGHAT, FQNNGV. The trim removed 7 bases at V and 12 bases at J, leaving 9 bases unmatched. The CDR3 here is CASTSRGQGPFF. CDR3 sequence (DNA): TGTGCCAGCACCTCTAGGGGACAGGGTCCTTTCTTT. The full variable domain, completed using reference TRBV11-2 and TRBJ1-1, is EAGVAQSPRYKIIEKRQSVAFWCNPISGHATLYWYQQILGQGPKLLIQFQNNGVVDDSQLPKDRFSAERLKGVDSTLKIQPAKLEDSAVYLCASTSRGQGPFFGQGTRLTVV.

The chain employs TRBV6-5 and TRBJ2-7; TRBD1 agrees at 7 bases. Losses at the gene ends were 0 bases for V and 2 bases for J; bases not matched to a gene: 1. The germline V gene has CDR1 MNHEY and CDR2 SVGAGI. This CDR3 is 14 amino acids long. CDR3 loop: CASSYSTGAYEQYF. CDR3 DNA: TGTGCCAGCAGTTACTCAACAGGGGCCTACGAGCAGTACTTC.

The chain combines TRBV5-5 with TRBJ2-7; no firm D call. Looked up from germline, CDR1 is SGHKS and CDR2 is YYEKEE (reference sequence). The CDR3 has 13 amino acids. V was cut by 2 bases and J by 3 bases, with 9 bases left in between. CDR3 nucleotides: TGTGCCAGCAGCTTAGGCGGAGACTACGAGCAGTACTTC. It yields the protein CASSLGGDYEQYF. Combining the CDR3 with reference TRBV5-5 and TRBJ2-7 gives the whole variable domain DAGVTQSPTHLIKTRGQQVTLRCSPISGHKSVSWYQQVLGQGPQFIFQYYEKEERGRGNFPDRFSARQFPNYSSELNVNALLLGDSALYLCASSLGGDYEQYFGPGTRLTVT.